This paragraph covers one T cell receptor beta chain sequence. Its antigen remains unknown. The CDR3 has 14 residues. V trimming: 2 bases; J trimming: 6 bases; junction bases outside the gene matches: 3. Germline values: CDR1 LNHDA, CDR2 SQIVND (reference sequence). RNA extraction and reverse transcription yielded cDNA as sequencing template. The protocol was immunoSEQ multiplex PCR, while the TCRdb copy is restricted to in-frame clones and leaves out a portion. The sample yields tens of thousands of clones, roughly 46% seen once. The source of the sample is a study of CD8+ T cells in alopecia areata. Study-wide findings and caveats: Tofacitinib significantly brought down scalp clonality and expanded CD8+ clones among top 100. Normal skin's resident alphabeta T cells are sequenced alongside lesional scalp T cells. Scalp lesions, especially in alopecia totalis/universalis, had higher clonality than normal scalp. Many expanded lesional clones stayed in scalp and blood while on tofacitinib.

Documented treatment: oral pan-JAK inhibitor, 5-10 mg twice daily. The chain uses TRBV19 and TRBJ2-7; 11 bases are shared with TRBD1. This sequence originates from a human donor with alopecia areata. Source: CD8+ T cells sorted from blood, taken at approximately week 36, from a patient treated with tofacitinib. The CDR3 bases are TGTGCCAGTAGTATAACCGGGACAGGGGGCGAGCAGTACTTC. Protein sequence: CASSITGTGGEQYF. The full variable domain, with the rest looked up from reference TRBV19 and TRBJ2-7, is DGGITQSPKYLFRKEGQNVTLSCEQNLNHDAMYWYRQDPGQGLRLIYYSQIVNDFQKGDIAEGYSVSREKKESFPLTVTSAQKNPTAFYLCASSITGTGGEQYFGPGTRLTVT.